A selection of T cell receptor beta chains follows, all from one sample in a study of CD8 T cells in ankylosing spondylitis. TCRdb reprocessed the 5' RACE reads via MiXCR and lists one record per CDR3 protein. The data hold 500,000 to 550,000 distinct CDR3 sequences, with over 9.5% observed a single time. Material: blood, either unsorted or a sorted T cell fraction (not recorded which). These TCRs come from a male donor with ankylosing spondylitis. The CDR3 runs from the conserved cysteine through the conserved F or W. The D gene is left open where the match is weak. The size field is filled for only some rows; it gives once, few, many or a size class.

CDR3 DNA: TGTGCCACCAGCAGGGATTCTGGGGCCAACGTCCTGACTTTC
CDR3 protein: CATSRDSGANVLTF
V gene: TRBV15
J gene: TRBJ2-6
clone size: few
D gene: NA

CDR3 DNA: TGTGCCAGCAGCGTAGTGGCGGGTAGCGGGAGTGAGACCCAGTACTTC
CDR3 protein: CASSVVAGSGSETQYF
V gene: TRBV9
J gene: TRBJ2-5
clone size: NA
D gene: TRBD2

CDR3 DNA: TGTGCCAGCAGCTTGGGCGGGGGAAGCTCCTACGAGCAGTACTTC
CDR3 protein: CASSLGGGSSYEQYF
V gene: TRBV7-9
J gene: TRBJ2-7
clone size: many
D gene: TRBD2

CDR3 DNA: TGCAGTGCTAGCCGGGACAGGGCTTTTGGCGGGGAGCTGTTTTTT
CDR3 protein: CSASRDRAFGGELFF
V gene: TRBV20-1
J gene: TRBJ2-2
clone size: NA
D gene: TRBD1

CDR3 DNA: TGCAGTTATGAGGACAGGGGGTATGATAATGAGCAGTTCTTC
CDR3 protein: CSYEDRGYDNEQFF
V gene: TRBV20-1
J gene: TRBJ2-1
clone size: NA
D gene: TRBD1

CDR3 DNA: TGTGCCAGCAGCTTATTTACGGACGCCCGCACAGATACGCAGTATTTT
CDR3 protein: CASSLFTDARTDTQYF
V gene: TRBV11-1
J gene: TRBJ2-3
clone size: few
D gene: NA

CDR3 DNA: TGTGCCAGCAGTGGCCGGGAATGGGAGACCCAGTACTTC
CDR3 protein: CASSGREWETQYF
V gene: TRBV27
J gene: TRBJ2-5
clone size: many
D gene: NA

CDR3 DNA: TGCGCCAGCAGCTTGGATGGGGGAGGGCTCTACAATGAGCAGTTCTTC
CDR3 protein: CASSLDGGGLYNEQFF
V gene: TRBV5-1
J gene: TRBJ2-1
clone size: few
D gene: TRBD2

CDR3 DNA: TGTGCCAGCAGACCCGGACAATTCCAAGAGACCCAGTACTTC
CDR3 protein: CASRPGQFQETQYF
V gene: TRBV6-1
J gene: TRBJ2-5
clone size: few
D gene: NA

CDR3 DNA: TGTGCCAGCAGCCCCGGCGGGGGGGAAGTCTATGGCTACACCTTC
CDR3 protein: CASSPGGGEVYGYTF
V gene: TRBV7-2
J gene: TRBJ1-2
clone size: NA
D gene: NA

CDR3 DNA: TGTGCTAGTGGTTTGATAGGGACTAGCGGGCCCCAAGCCGCCTACAATGAGCAGTTCTTC
CDR3 protein: CASGLIGTSGPQAAYNEQFF
V gene: TRBV12-5
J gene: TRBJ2-1
clone size: NA
D gene: TRBD2

CDR3 DNA: TGTGCCAGCAGTGATCAAGCAACTAATGAAAAACTGTTTTTT
CDR3 protein: CASSDQATNEKLFF
V gene: TRBV27
J gene: TRBJ1-4
clone size: NA
D gene: NA

CDR3 DNA: TGTGCCAGCAGCTTAGGGACAGTGGCCGAGCAGTACTTC
CDR3 protein: CASSLGTVAEQYF
V gene: TRBV7-9
J gene: TRBJ2-7
clone size: few
D gene: NA

CDR3 DNA: TGCGCCTCCCATGACCCTAATCGGAACGAGCAGTACTTC
CDR3 protein: CASHDPNRNEQYF
V gene: TRBV5-1
J gene: TRBJ2-7
clone size: many
D gene: NA

CDR3 DNA: TGTGCCAGCAGCTTAGCGTGGACAGGGGACTATGGCTACACCTTC
CDR3 protein: CASSLAWTGDYGYTF
V gene: TRBV7-8
J gene: TRBJ1-2
clone size: many
D gene: TRBD1

CDR3 DNA: TGCAGTGCTCCGACCATTACAGATACGCAGTATTTT
CDR3 protein: CSAPTITDTQYF
V gene: TRBV20-1
J gene: TRBJ2-3
clone size: NA
D gene: NA

CDR3 DNA: TGCGCCAGCAGCCAAGATAGGGGGACAGGCCTCATCTATGGCTACACCTTC
CDR3 protein: CASSQDRGTGLIYGYTF
V gene: TRBV4-1
J gene: TRBJ1-2
clone size: few
D gene: TRBD1

CDR3 DNA: TGTGCCAGCAGGAAAACCGGGACAGGGATACACGAGCAGTACTTC
CDR3 protein: CASRKTGTGIHEQYF
V gene: TRBV6-2/TRBV6-3
J gene: TRBJ2-7
clone size: many
D gene: TRBD1

CDR3 DNA: TGTGCCAGCAGGAGGACAGACGATACAGATACGCAGTATTTT
CDR3 protein: CASRRTDDTDTQYF
V gene: TRBV2
J gene: TRBJ2-3
clone size: NA
D gene: NA

CDR3 DNA: TGTGCCAGCAGGACAGGGGTTGATTTAGGCTATGGCTACACCTTC
CDR3 protein: CASRTGVDLGYGYTF
V gene: TRBV11-2
J gene: TRBJ1-2
clone size: many
D gene: TRBD1

CDR3 DNA: TGTGCCAGCAGTTACTCGACAGGGCGTCAGCATGGCTACACCTTC
CDR3 protein: CASSYSTGRQHGYTF
V gene: TRBV6-5
J gene: TRBJ1-2
clone size: few
D gene: TRBD1

CDR3 DNA: TGCAGTGCTAGTTATCAACCTGGGGCCAACGTCCTGACTTTC
CDR3 protein: CSASYQPGANVLTF
V gene: TRBV20-1
J gene: TRBJ2-6
clone size: few
D gene: NA

CDR3 DNA: TGCGCCAGCAGCTTGGAGTTAGGTTCACCCCTCCACTTT
CDR3 protein: CASSLELGSPLHF
V gene: TRBV5-1
J gene: TRBJ1-6
clone size: NA
D gene: NA

CDR3 DNA: TGTGCCATCAGGGATAGGACAGGGGGTTTAAGCGAGCAGTACTTC
CDR3 protein: CAIRDRTGGLSEQYF
V gene: TRBV10-3
J gene: TRBJ2-7
clone size: NA
D gene: TRBD1

CDR3 DNA: TGTGCCAGTACCCCAGGAGGGGGATGGGGCAATCAGCCCCAGCATTTT
CDR3 protein: CASTPGGGWGNQPQHF
V gene: TRBV19
J gene: TRBJ1-5
clone size: NA
D gene: NA

CDR3 DNA: TGCGCCAGCACCGCGGGAGTTGCCTACAATGAGCAGTTCTTC
CDR3 protein: CASTAGVAYNEQFF
V gene: TRBV5-1
J gene: TRBJ2-1
clone size: NA
D gene: TRBD2

CDR3 DNA: TGCAGTGGATCAGGGGAGTACACTGAAGCTTTCTTT
CDR3 protein: CSGSGEYTEAFF
V gene: TRBV20-1
J gene: TRBJ1-1
clone size: NA
D gene: NA

CDR3 DNA: TGCGCCAGCAGCTTGGACGGGACTAGTCTTGATGAGCAGTTCTTC
CDR3 protein: CASSLDGTSLDEQFF
V gene: TRBV5-1
J gene: TRBJ2-1
clone size: few
D gene: TRBD2

CDR3 DNA: TGTGCCAGCAGCATGGGGGGACTTAACACCGGGGAGCTGTTTTTT
CDR3 protein: CASSMGGLNTGELFF
V gene: TRBV12-3/TRBV12-4
J gene: TRBJ2-2
clone size: many
D gene: NA

CDR3 DNA: TGTGCCAGCAGCCCCCTCGACAATTCACCCCTCCACTTT
CDR3 protein: CASSPLDNSPLHF
V gene: TRBV28
J gene: TRBJ1-6
clone size: few
D gene: NA

CDR3 DNA: TGTGCCAGCGCTATTTCTGGGGCCAACGTCCTGACTTTC
CDR3 protein: CASAISGANVLTF
V gene: TRBV25-1
J gene: TRBJ2-6
clone size: few
D gene: NA

CDR3 DNA: TGTGCCTGGAGTTCGGGACAGGGGAATGAAAAACTGTTTTTT
CDR3 protein: CAWSSGQGNEKLFF
V gene: TRBV30
J gene: TRBJ1-4
clone size: NA
D gene: TRBD1

CDR3 DNA: TGTGCCACCAGTGATTGGACTAGCGGGAGCCTCACCGGGGAGCTGTTTTTT
CDR3 protein: CATSDWTSGSLTGELFF
V gene: TRBV24-1
J gene: TRBJ2-2
clone size: few
D gene: TRBD2

CDR3 DNA: TGTGCCAGCAGCCATCTAAGCACTGAAGCTTTCTTT
CDR3 protein: CASSHLSTEAFF
V gene: TRBV3-1
J gene: TRBJ1-1
clone size: few
D gene: NA

CDR3 DNA: TGTGCCAGCAGTCCACGACCCCCGGGACTAGCAGACAATGAGCAGTTCTTC
CDR3 protein: CASSPRPPGLADNEQFF
V gene: TRBV12-3/TRBV12-4
J gene: TRBJ2-1
clone size: NA
D gene: TRBD2

CDR3 DNA: TGTGCCAGCAGGAGACTAGCGGGAGGCCAAGAGACCCAGTACTTC
CDR3 protein: CASRRLAGGQETQYF
V gene: TRBV7-2
J gene: TRBJ2-5
clone size: NA
D gene: TRBD2

CDR3 DNA: TGCGCCAGCAGCTTAGCGGCAGGGGGGTCCTATAATTCACCCCTCCACTTT
CDR3 protein: CASSLAAGGSYNSPLHF
V gene: TRBV5-1
J gene: TRBJ1-6
clone size: NA
D gene: TRBD1

CDR3 DNA: TGTGCCAGCAGGACCCTCAGGGGGCGACAGTCGCCCCAGCATTTT
CDR3 protein: CASRTLRGRQSPQHF
V gene: TRBV6-1
J gene: TRBJ1-5
clone size: many
D gene: TRBD1

CDR3 DNA: TGCGCCAGCAGAGTTACAGGGGAGGTCACTGAAGCTTTCTTT
CDR3 protein: CASRVTGEVTEAFF
V gene: TRBV5-1
J gene: TRBJ1-1
clone size: few
D gene: TRBD1

CDR3 DNA: TGTGCCAGCAGCAAACGGCCGGGACAGGGTGTGGAGACCCAGTACTTC
CDR3 protein: CASSKRPGQGVETQYF
V gene: TRBV7-9
J gene: TRBJ2-5
clone size: NA
D gene: TRBD1

CDR3 DNA: TGTGCCAGCAGGTCCCAGCAAGAGACCCAGTACTTC
CDR3 protein: CASRSQQETQYF
V gene: TRBV12-3/TRBV12-4
J gene: TRBJ2-5
clone size: few
D gene: NA

CDR3 DNA: TGTGCCAGCAGCTTATCCAGGGTCGGAAACACCATATATTTT
CDR3 protein: CASSLSRVGNTIYF
V gene: TRBV7-2
J gene: TRBJ1-3
clone size: NA
D gene: NA

CDR3 DNA: TGTGCCAGCAGGTTAGCGGGAAGTATTGATGAGCAGTTCTTC
CDR3 protein: CASRLAGSIDEQFF
V gene: TRBV6-5
J gene: TRBJ2-1
clone size: many
D gene: TRBD2

CDR3 DNA: TGCAGTGCTCCCGGGACTAGCAGTCCCTCCACTACCCAGTACTTC
CDR3 protein: CSAPGTSSPSTTQYF
V gene: TRBV20-1
J gene: TRBJ2-5
clone size: NA
D gene: TRBD2

CDR3 DNA: TGCAGTGCTACCCGGACAGGCAATCAGCCCCAGCATTTT
CDR3 protein: CSATRTGNQPQHF
V gene: TRBV20-1
J gene: TRBJ1-5
clone size: few
D gene: NA

CDR3 DNA: TGTGCCACCCGGGACCGTAACACCGGGGAGCTGTTTTTT
CDR3 protein: CATRDRNTGELFF
V gene: TRBV19
J gene: TRBJ2-2
clone size: NA
D gene: NA

CDR3 DNA: TGCGCCAGCAGCTTGGCCGGGCAGGGGTATACTGAAGCTTTCTTT
CDR3 protein: CASSLAGQGYTEAFF
V gene: TRBV5-1
J gene: TRBJ1-1
clone size: NA
D gene: NA

CDR3 DNA: TGTGCCAGCAGAGTAGCGGGATCGGTCTACAATGAGCAGTTCTTC
CDR3 protein: CASRVAGSVYNEQFF
V gene: TRBV25-1
J gene: TRBJ2-1
clone size: NA
D gene: TRBD2

CDR3 DNA: TGTGCCAGCAGCAGTAGGACTAGCGGGAGGGTTCGAGAGACCCAGTACTTC
CDR3 protein: CASSSRTSGRVRETQYF
V gene: TRBV5-4
J gene: TRBJ2-5
clone size: NA
D gene: TRBD2

CDR3 DNA: TGTGCCAGCAGCCATACATCGGGGGGCGGTGAGCAGTTCTTC
CDR3 protein: CASSHTSGGGEQFF
V gene: TRBV11-2
J gene: TRBJ2-1
clone size: NA
D gene: NA

CDR3 DNA: TGTGCCAGCAGCCGCGGGAGAATCTCAGATACGCAGTATTTT
CDR3 protein: CASSRGRISDTQYF
V gene: TRBV12-3/TRBV12-4
J gene: TRBJ2-3
clone size: few
D gene: TRBD2

CDR3 DNA: TGCAGTGCTAGGGCCCCGGGGCGGGGCTCCTACAATGAGCAGTTCTTC
CDR3 protein: CSARAPGRGSYNEQFF
V gene: TRBV20-1
J gene: TRBJ2-1
clone size: NA
D gene: NA

CDR3 DNA: TGTGCCAGCAGCTTTAGGGGAACCACAGATACGCAGTATTTT
CDR3 protein: CASSFRGTTDTQYF
V gene: TRBV7-8
J gene: TRBJ2-3
clone size: many
D gene: NA

CDR3 DNA: TGTGCCAGCAGTTATCAGAGCGGGAGAGGAGAGACCCAGTACTTC
CDR3 protein: CASSYQSGRGETQYF
V gene: TRBV6-5
J gene: TRBJ2-5
clone size: NA
D gene: TRBD2

CDR3 DNA: TGTGCCAGCAGCTTATTAAGGGATAGGGAGACCCAGTACTTC
CDR3 protein: CASSLLRDRETQYF
V gene: TRBV11-2
J gene: TRBJ2-5
clone size: few
D gene: NA

CDR3 DNA: TGTGCCAGCAGGTACAGGGGCACAAACCAAGAGACCCAGTACTTC
CDR3 protein: CASRYRGTNQETQYF
V gene: TRBV7-2
J gene: TRBJ2-5
clone size: NA
D gene: TRBD1

CDR3 DNA: TGCGCCAGCAGCTCTACGGGGGCGAACACCGGGGAGCTGTTTTTT
CDR3 protein: CASSSTGANTGELFF
V gene: TRBV5-1
J gene: TRBJ2-2
clone size: many
D gene: NA

CDR3 DNA: TGTGCCAGCAGTTACTTACGGACTAACTCTGGGGCCAACGTCCTGACTTTC
CDR3 protein: CASSYLRTNSGANVLTF
V gene: TRBV6-2/TRBV6-3
J gene: TRBJ2-6
clone size: few
D gene: NA

CDR3 DNA: TGCAGTGCTTCACCCGGCAGGGAGGCCAGCTACAATGAGCAGTTCTTC
CDR3 protein: CSASPGREASYNEQFF
V gene: TRBV20-1
J gene: TRBJ2-1
clone size: few
D gene: NA